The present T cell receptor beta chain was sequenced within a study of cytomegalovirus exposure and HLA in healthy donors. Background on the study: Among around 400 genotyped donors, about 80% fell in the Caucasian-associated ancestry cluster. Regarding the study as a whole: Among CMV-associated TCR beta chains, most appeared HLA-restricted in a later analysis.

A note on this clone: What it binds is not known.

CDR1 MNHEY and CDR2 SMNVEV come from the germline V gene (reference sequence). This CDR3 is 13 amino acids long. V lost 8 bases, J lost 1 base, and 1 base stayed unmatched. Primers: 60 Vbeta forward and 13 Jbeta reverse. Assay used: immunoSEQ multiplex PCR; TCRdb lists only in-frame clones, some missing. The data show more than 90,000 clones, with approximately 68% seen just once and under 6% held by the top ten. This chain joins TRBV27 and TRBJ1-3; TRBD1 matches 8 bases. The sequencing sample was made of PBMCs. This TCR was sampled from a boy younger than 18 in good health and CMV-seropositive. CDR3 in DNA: TGTGCCAGCGGACAGGGTTCTGGAAACACCATATATTTT. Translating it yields CASGQGSGNTIYF.